This T cell receptor beta chain originates from a study of beta chain features in type 1 diabetes. Whole-study results and caveats: For Type 1 diabetes patients, all four CD4+ subsets carried TCRB CDR3s that were moderately but significantly shorter.

This clone has more than one count but fewer than ten. What it recognizes is unknown. Per germline, CDR1 GTSNPN and CDR2 SVGIG (reference sequence). V lost 3 bases and J lost 0; bases outside the gene matches: 2. The CDR3 sequence is 14 residues long. What was sequenced were expressed TCRB transcripts, since all of the isolated RNA had been reverse transcribed. Measured with immunoSEQ multiplex PCR; TCRdb has only the in-frame clones, and not every one. The sample has approximately 150,000 clones, about 13% seen once; the top ten hold roughly 1.4%. The sample was central memory CD4+ T cells from blood. The chain uses TRBV30 and TRBJ2-3, with 8 nucleotides matching TRBD1. This receptor was identified in a man aged 18 to 29 with type 1 diabetes. CDR3: CAWRRTGSTDTQYF. DNA for the CDR3: TGTGCCTGGAGAAGGACAGGGAGCACAGATACGCAGTATTTT.